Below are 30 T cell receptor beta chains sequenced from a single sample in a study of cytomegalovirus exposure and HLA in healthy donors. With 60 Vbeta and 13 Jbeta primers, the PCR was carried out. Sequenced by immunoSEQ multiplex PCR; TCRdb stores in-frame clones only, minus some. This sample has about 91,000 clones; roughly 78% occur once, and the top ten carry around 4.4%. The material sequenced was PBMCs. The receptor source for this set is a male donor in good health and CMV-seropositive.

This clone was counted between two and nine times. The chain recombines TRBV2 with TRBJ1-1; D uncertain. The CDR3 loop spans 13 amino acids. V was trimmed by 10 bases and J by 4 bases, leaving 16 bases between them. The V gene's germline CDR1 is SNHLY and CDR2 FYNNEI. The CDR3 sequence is CAILQLKSTEAFF. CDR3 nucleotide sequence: TGTGCCATCCTACAGTTAAAATCCACTGAAGCTTTCTTT.

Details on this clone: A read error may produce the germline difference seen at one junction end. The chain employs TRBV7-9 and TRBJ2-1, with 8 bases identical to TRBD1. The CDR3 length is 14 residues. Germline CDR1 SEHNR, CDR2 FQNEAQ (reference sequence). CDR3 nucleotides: TGTGCCAACAGCTTAGATCCCCAGGGGGCGGAGCAGTTCTTC. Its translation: CANSLDPQGAEQFF.

Here the CDR3 reads CARQPRDSNYEQYF. The CDR3 coding sequence is TGTGCCAGGCAACCTAGGGACAGCAATTACGAGCAGTACTTC. The chain carries TRBV2 and TRBJ2-7; 7 nucleotides line up with TRBD1. With 9 bases clipped from V and 4 bases from J, the junction kept 12 bases outside the gene matches. The CDR3 spans 14 residues. CDR1 SNHLY and CDR2 FYNNEI come from the germline V gene.

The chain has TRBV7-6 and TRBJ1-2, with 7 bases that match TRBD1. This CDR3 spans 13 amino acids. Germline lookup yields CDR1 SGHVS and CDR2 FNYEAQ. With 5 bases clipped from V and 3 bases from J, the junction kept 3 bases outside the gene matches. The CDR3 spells CASSTGQDYGYTF. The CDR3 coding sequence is TGTGCCAGCAGCACCGGACAGGACTATGGCTACACCTTC.

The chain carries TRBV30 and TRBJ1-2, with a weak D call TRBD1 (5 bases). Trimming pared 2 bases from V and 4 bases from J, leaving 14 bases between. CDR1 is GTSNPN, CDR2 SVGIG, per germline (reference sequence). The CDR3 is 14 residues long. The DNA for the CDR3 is TGTGCCTGGAGTTACGGGGGACCGCCCTATGGCTACACCTTC. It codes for CAWSYGGPPYGYTF.

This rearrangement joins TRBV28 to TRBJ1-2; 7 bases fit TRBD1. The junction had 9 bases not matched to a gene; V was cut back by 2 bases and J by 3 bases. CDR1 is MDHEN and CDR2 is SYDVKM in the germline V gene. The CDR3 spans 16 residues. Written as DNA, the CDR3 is TGTGCCAGCAGTTTACCCCAAGACAGGGACTACTATGGCTACACCTTC. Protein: CASSLPQDRDYYGYTF.

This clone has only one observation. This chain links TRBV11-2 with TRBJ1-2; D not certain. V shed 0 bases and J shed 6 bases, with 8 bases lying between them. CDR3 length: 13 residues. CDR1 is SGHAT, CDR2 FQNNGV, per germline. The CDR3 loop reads CASSLDPRDGYTF. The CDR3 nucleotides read TGTGCCAGCAGCTTAGACCCGCGTGATGGCTACACCTTC.

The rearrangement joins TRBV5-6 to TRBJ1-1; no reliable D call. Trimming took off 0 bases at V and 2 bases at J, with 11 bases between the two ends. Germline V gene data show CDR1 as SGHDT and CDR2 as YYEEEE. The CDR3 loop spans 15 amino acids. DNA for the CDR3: TGTGCCAGCAGCTTGGAGCCCTCCCTAAACACTGAAGCTTTCTTT. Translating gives CASSLEPSLNTEAFF.

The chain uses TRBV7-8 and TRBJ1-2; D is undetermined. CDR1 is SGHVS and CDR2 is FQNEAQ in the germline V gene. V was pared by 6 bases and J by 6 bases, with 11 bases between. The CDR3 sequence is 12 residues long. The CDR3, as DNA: TGTGCCAGCAGGCCGCCGGGGAATGGCTACACCTTC. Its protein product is CASRPPGNGYTF.

This CDR3 is CASSLRSLASSYNEQFF. The CDR3, as DNA: TGTGCCAGCAGCTTAAGGTCCCTAGCGAGCTCCTACAATGAGCAGTTCTTC. The chain couples TRBV13 to TRBJ2-1; perhaps TRBD2 as D (6 bases). Trimming took 2 bases from V and 0 from J, leaving 14 bases between them. The CDR3 runs to 17 residues. Germline V gene lookup returns CDR1 PRHDT and CDR2 FYEKMQ (reference sequence). The full variable domain, its missing parts supplied by reference TRBV13 and TRBJ2-1, is AAGVIQSPRHLIKEKRETATLKCYPIPRHDTVYWYQQGPGQDPQFLISFYEKMQSDKGSIPDRFSAQQFSDYHSELNMSSLELGDSALYFCASSLRSLASSYNEQFFGPGTRLTVL.

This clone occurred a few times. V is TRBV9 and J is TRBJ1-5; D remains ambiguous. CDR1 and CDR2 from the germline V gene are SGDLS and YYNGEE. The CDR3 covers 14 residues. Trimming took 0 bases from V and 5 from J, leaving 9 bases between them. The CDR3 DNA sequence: TGTGCCAGCAGCGTAGGGGGAGGGTATCAGCCCCAGCATTTT. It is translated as CASSVGGGYQPQHF.

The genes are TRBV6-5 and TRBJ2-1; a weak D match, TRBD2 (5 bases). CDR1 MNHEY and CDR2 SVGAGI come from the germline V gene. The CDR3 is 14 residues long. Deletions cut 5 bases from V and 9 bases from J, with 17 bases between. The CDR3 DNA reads TGTGCCAGCAGTCCACGACGGACTTTCCTTGAGCAGTTCTTC. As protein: CASSPRRTFLEQFF.

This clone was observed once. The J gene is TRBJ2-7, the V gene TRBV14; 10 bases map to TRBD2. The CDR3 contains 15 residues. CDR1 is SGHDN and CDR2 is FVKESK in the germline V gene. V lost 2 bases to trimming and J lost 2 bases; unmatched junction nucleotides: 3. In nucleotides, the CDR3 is TGTGCCAGCAGCCAATTAGCGGGAGGCACCTACGAGCAGTACTTC. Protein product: CASSQLAGGTYEQYF.

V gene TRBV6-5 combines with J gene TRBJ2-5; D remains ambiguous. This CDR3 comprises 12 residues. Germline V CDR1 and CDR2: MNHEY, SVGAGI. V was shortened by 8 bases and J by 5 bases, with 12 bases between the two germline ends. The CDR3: CASRVGEETQYF. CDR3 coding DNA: TGTGCCAGCCGTGTAGGAGAGGAGACCCAGTACTTC.

The DNA for the CDR3 is TGTGCCAGCAGTTACGGGACAGGGGTCAATGAGCAGTTCTTC. Translated: CASSYGTGVNEQFF. This chain uses TRBV27 with TRBJ2-1; 10 bases are shared with TRBD1. V lost 4 bases and J lost 6; bases outside the gene matches: 3. Germline V gives CDR1 MNHEY, CDR2 SMNVEV (reference sequence). CDR3 length equals 14 residues.

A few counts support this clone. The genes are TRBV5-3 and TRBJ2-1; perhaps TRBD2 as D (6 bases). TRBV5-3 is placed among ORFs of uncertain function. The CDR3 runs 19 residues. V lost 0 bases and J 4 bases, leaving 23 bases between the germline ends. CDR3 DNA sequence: TGTGCCAGAAGCTTGGGTTTTACTAGCCCGGGAGCCAAATACAATGAGCAGTTCTTC. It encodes CARSLGFTSPGAKYNEQFF.

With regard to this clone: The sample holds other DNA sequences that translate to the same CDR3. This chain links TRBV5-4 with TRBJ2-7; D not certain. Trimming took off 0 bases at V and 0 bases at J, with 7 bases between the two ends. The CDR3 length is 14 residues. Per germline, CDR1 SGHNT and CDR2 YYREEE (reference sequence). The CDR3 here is CASSLAVSSYEQYF. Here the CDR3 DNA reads TGTGCCAGCAGCTTGGCCGTCTCCTCCTACGAGCAGTACTTC.

As DNA, the CDR3 is TGTGCCATCAGTGATAAGGCCTCCGGGACAGGGAACAATGAGCAGTTCTTC. It specifies CAISDKASGTGNNEQFF. This chain connects TRBV10-3 to TRBJ2-1; the match to TRBD1 covers 9 bases. The CDR3 runs to 17 residues. J gave up 5 bases and V 3 bases, and 11 bases lay outside the gene matches. Germline loops: CDR1 ENHRY, CDR2 SYGVKD.

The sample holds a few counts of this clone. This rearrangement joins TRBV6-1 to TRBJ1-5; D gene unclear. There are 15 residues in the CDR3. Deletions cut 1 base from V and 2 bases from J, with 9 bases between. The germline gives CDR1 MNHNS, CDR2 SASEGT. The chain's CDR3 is CASSEGIGGNQPQHF. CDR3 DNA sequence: TGTGCCAGCAGTGAAGGTATCGGGGGCAATCAGCCCCAGCATTTT.

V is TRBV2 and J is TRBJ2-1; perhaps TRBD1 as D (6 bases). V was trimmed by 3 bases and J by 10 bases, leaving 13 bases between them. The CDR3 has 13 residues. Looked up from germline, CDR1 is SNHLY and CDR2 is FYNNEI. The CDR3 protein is CASSESAGTEQFF. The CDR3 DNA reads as TGTGCCAGCAGTGAGTCGGCCGGGACAGAGCAGTTCTTC.

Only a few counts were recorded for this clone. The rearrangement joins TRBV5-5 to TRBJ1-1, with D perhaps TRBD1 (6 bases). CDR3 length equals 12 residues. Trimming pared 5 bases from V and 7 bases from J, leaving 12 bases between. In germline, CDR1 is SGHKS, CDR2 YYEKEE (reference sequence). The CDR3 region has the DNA TGTGCCAGCAGAAACACAGGGATTGAAGCTTTCTTT. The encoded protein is CASRNTGIEAFF.

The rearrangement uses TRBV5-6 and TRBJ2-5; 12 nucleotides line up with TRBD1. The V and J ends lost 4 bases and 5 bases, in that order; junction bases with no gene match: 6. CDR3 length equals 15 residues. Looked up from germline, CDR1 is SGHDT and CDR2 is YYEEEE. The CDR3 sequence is CASSAGTGGSETQYF. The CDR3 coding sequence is TGTGCCAGCAGCGCGGGGACAGGGGGCAGCGAGACCCAGTACTTC.

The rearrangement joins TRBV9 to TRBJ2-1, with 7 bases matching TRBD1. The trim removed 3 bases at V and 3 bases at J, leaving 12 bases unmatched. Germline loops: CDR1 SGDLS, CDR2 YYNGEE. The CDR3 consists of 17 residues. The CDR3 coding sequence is TGTGCCAGCAGCGAACGTCCGACAGGGACCTACTACAATGAGCAGTTCTTC. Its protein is CASSERPTGTYYNEQFF.

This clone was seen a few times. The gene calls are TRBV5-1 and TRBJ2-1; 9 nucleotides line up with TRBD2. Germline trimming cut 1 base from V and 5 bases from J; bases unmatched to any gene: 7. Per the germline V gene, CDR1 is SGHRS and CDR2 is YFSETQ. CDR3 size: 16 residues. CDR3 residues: CASSLNRLAENNEQFF. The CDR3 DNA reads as TGCGCCAGCAGCTTGAATCGACTAGCGGAAAACAATGAGCAGTTCTTC.

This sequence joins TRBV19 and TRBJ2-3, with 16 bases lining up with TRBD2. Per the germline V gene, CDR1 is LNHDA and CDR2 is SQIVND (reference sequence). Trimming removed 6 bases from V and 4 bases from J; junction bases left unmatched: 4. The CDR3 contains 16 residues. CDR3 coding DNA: TGTGCCAGTAGCCAGGGACTAGCGGGAGGGTCAGATACGCAGTATTTT. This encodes CASSQGLAGGSDTQYF.

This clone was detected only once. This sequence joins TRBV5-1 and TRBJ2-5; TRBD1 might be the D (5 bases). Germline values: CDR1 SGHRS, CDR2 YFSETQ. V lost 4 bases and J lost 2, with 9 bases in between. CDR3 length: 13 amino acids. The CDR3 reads CASSVGLQETQYF. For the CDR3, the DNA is TGCGCCAGCAGCGTGGGGCTGCAAGAGACCCAGTACTTC.

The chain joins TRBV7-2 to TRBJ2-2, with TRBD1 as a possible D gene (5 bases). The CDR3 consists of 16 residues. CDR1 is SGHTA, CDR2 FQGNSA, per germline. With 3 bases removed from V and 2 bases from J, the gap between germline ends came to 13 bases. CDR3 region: CASSFGRAFNTGELFF. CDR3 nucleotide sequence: TGTGCCAGCAGCTTTGGCAGGGCCTTTAACACCGGGGAGCTGTTTTTT.

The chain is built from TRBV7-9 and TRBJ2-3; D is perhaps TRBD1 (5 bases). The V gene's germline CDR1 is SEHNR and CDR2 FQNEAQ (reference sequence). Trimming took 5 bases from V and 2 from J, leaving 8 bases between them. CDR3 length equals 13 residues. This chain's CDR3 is CASSPTVTDTQYF. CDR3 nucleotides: TGTGCCAGCAGCCCGACAGTCACAGATACGCAGTATTTT.

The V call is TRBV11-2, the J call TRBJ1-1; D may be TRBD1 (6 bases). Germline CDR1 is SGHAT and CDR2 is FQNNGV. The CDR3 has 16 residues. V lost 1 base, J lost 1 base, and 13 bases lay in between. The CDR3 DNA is TGTGCCAGCAGCTTAGTGTCTCGACAGGAGAACACTGAAGCTTTCTTT. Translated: CASSLVSRQENTEAFF.

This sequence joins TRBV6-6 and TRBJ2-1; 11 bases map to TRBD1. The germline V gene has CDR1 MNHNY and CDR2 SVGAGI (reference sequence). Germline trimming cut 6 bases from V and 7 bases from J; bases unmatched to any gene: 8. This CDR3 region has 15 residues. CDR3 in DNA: TGTGCCAGCAGCCTCCGGGACAGGGGGTTTAATGAGCAGTTCTTC. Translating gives CASSLRDRGFNEQFF.